These 23 T cell receptor beta chains were sequenced from one sample in a study of T cell responses to AZD1222 COVID-19 vaccine. Assay: immunoSEQ multiplex PCR; the TCRdb copy retains only in-frame clones and omits some. The sample shows 150,000 to 200,000 clones, approximately 88% of them seen only once. The sequencing here drew on peripheral blood, taken 28 days after the second AZD1222 dose. The receptors shown here come from an adult who received the AZD1222 COVID-19 vaccine.

This chain joins TRBV6-5 and TRBJ1-3; no clear D. Germline assignment: CDR1 MNHEY and CDR2 SVGAGI. The CDR3 extends over 15 amino acids. V lost 2 bases and J 3 bases, leaving 11 bases between the germline ends. The CDR3 loop is CASSYLPGFGNTIYF. For the CDR3, the DNA is TGTGCCAGCAGTTACCTTCCGGGTTTTGGAAACACCATATATTTT.

The rearrangement links TRBV27 to TRBJ1-1; possibly TRBD1 for D (5 bases). Germline V lookup: CDR1 MNHEY, CDR2 SMNVEV (reference sequence). V shed 1 base and J shed 3 bases, with 15 bases lying between them. This CDR3 is 16 amino acids long. The CDR3 reads CASSLYGFGADTEAFF. In DNA form, the CDR3 reads TGTGCCAGCAGTTTATATGGGTTTGGGGCGGACACTGAAGCTTTCTTT.

The rearrangement uses TRBV19 and TRBJ2-1; perhaps D is TRBD1 or TRBD2 (5 bases each). Germline V gene data show CDR1 as LNHDA and CDR2 as SQIVND (reference sequence). The CDR3 sequence is 16 residues long. The ends were cut back, 9 bases at V and 5 bases at J, with 23 bases in the middle. As DNA, the CDR3 is TGTGCCAGCAAAGCGAGCGGCCGAGTGGGACACAATGAGCAGTTCTTC. Translation: CASKASGRVGHNEQFF.

The chain links TRBV5-1 to TRBJ2-5, with a tentative D call TRBD2 (5 bases). Deletions cut 7 bases from V and 2 bases from J, with 12 bases between. This CDR3 spans 13 amino acids. Germline V gives CDR1 SGHRS, CDR2 YFSETQ. CDR3 bases: TGCGCCAGCCGGACTGTAACACAAGAGACCCAGTACTTC. The encoded protein is CASRTVTQETQYF. The whole variable domain, filled in from reference TRBV5-1 and TRBJ2-5, reads KAGVTQTPRYLIKTRGQQVTLSCSPISGHRSVSWYQQTPGQGLQFLFEYFSETQRNKGNFPGRFSGRQFSNSRSEMNVSTLELGDSALYLCASRTVTQETQYFGPGTRLLVL.

The chain employs TRBV19 and TRBJ1-5; D is perhaps TRBD1 (5 bases). There are 16 residues in the CDR3. V lost 6 bases, J lost 5 bases, and 20 bases lay in between. Germline CDR1 is LNHDA and CDR2 is SQIVND (reference sequence). The CDR3 protein is CASSYRTPIEDQPQHF. In DNA, the CDR3 is TGTGCCAGTAGCTACCGGACACCAATCGAGGATCAGCCCCAGCATTTT.

V gene TRBV30 combines with J gene TRBJ1-2, with D possibly TRBD1 on 6 matching bases. Trimming took off 3 bases at V and 4 bases at J, with 18 bases between the two ends. This CDR3 is 15 amino acids long. CDR1 and CDR2 (germline): GTSNPN, SVGIG (reference sequence). For the CDR3, the DNA is TGTGCCTGGAGCCCTCGGCCAGGGGTTGTCTATGGCTACACCTTC. It codes for CAWSPRPGVVYGYTF.

J is TRBJ1-2 and V is TRBV12-3 or TRBV12-4; no clear D gene. The V end was cut by 4 bases, the J end by 2 bases, with 8 bases between. The CDR3 has 13 amino acids. The CDR3 bases are TGTGCCAGCAGTTCTAGTGGAAACTATGGCTACACCTTC. This gives the protein CASSSSGNYGYTF.

This clone was observed once. The rearrangement joins TRBV6-5 to TRBJ1-3; possibly TRBD1 for D (6 bases). The ends were cut back, 4 bases at V and 9 bases at J, with 19 bases in the middle. In germline, CDR1 is MNHEY, CDR2 SVGAGI. The CDR3 loop spans 15 amino acids. In DNA, the CDR3 is TGTGCCAGCAGTTCCCTGGTGAGGGGGGATGGCACCATATATTTT. Translated, it gives CASSSLVRGDGTIYF.

The V gene is TRBV19, the J gene TRBJ1-4; D remains unclear. Germline CDR1 LNHDA, CDR2 SQIVND (reference sequence). This CDR3 is built from 15 residues. The V and J ends lost 3 bases and 5 bases respectively, with 13 bases between them. CDR3 loop: CASSIDGFGNEKLFF. CDR3 bases: TGTGCCAGTAGTATCGACGGCTTTGGCAATGAAAAACTGTTTTTT.

The CDR3 loop reads CASSLQANSPLHF. CDR3 DNA sequence: TGTGCCAGCAGCTTACAGGCTAATTCACCCCTCCACTTT. The chain employs TRBV7-9 and TRBJ1-6; no clear D gene. V was trimmed by 2 bases and J by 6 bases, leaving 5 bases between them. The CDR3 sequence is 13 residues long. Looked up from germline, CDR1 is SEHNR and CDR2 is FQNEAQ (reference sequence).

V gene TRBV5-1 combines with J gene TRBJ2-7, with D perhaps matching TRBD1 or TRBD2 (5 bases each). V lost 4 bases to trimming and J lost 5 bases, with 10 bases between them. The CDR3 runs 12 residues. Germline loops: CDR1 SGHRS, CDR2 YFSETQ. CDR3 loop: CASSRDRDEQYF. In DNA, the CDR3 is TGCGCCAGCAGCAGGGACCGGGACGAGCAGTACTTC. Together with reference TRBV5-1 and TRBJ2-7, the CDR3 gives the full variable domain: KAGVTQTPRYLIKTRGQQVTLSCSPISGHRSVSWYQQTPGQGLQFLFEYFSETQRNKGNFPGRFSGRQFSNSRSEMNVSTLELGDSALYLCASSRDRDEQYFGPGTRLTVT.

The chain links TRBV4-1 to TRBJ2-7; 8 bases line up with TRBD2. The V segment lost 3 bases and the J segment 0 bases; nucleotides outside the gene matches: 4. In germline, CDR1 is MGHRA, CDR2 YSYEKL. This CDR3 is built from 15 residues. The DNA of the CDR3 is TGCGCCAGCAGCCACTTAGCGGGGAACTCCTACGAGCAGTACTTC. Its protein product is CASSHLAGNSYEQYF.

This clone was observed once. The rearrangement uses TRBV27 and TRBJ2-1, with TRBD1 matching over 7 bases. The CDR3 extends over 15 amino acids. J lost 8 bases, V lost 5 bases, and 12 bases had no gene match. In germline, CDR1 is MNHEY, CDR2 SMNVEV (reference sequence). This CDR3 is CASSPLTGYPHEQFF. CDR3 nucleotides: TGTGCCAGCAGTCCGCTGACAGGGTACCCCCATGAGCAGTTCTTC.

The V and J genes are TRBV12-3 or TRBV12-4 and TRBJ1-1; D is unresolved. This CDR3 contains 12 residues. The ends were cut back, 3 bases at V and 5 bases at J, with 7 bases in the middle. Here the CDR3 DNA reads TGTGCCAGCAGTTTTGGAGGGACTGAAGCTTTCTTT. As protein: CASSFGGTEAFF.

On this clone itself: One end of the junction is discordant with germline, which a read error may explain. This chain joins TRBV30 and TRBJ2-7; TRBD1 matches at 7 bases. CDR3 length: 13 residues. Germline V gene lookup returns CDR1 GTSNPN and CDR2 SVGIG (reference sequence). CDR3 nucleotide sequence: TGTGCCTGGACTTTACTACAGGGGACCGGCCTAAACTTC. This gives the protein CAWTLLQGTGLNF. Using reference TRBV30 and TRBJ2-7 for the parts outside the CDR3, the full variable domain is SQTIHQWPATLVQPVGSPLSLECTVEGTSNPNLYWYRQAAGRGLQLLFYSVGIGQISSEVPQNLSASRPQDRQFILSSKKLLLSDSGFYLCAWTLLQGTGLNFGPGTRLTVT.

The chain combines TRBV4-3 with TRBJ1-5; D uncertain. V was shortened by 1 base and J by 7 bases, with 8 bases between the two germline ends. Germline V lookup: CDR1 LGHNA, CDR2 YSLEER. The length of the CDR3 is 13 residues. CDR3 sequence (DNA): TGCGCCAGCAGCCAAGTATTGGGACAGCCCCAGCATTTT. Translated, it gives CASSQVLGQPQHF.

V gene TRBV12-3 or TRBV12-4 combines with J gene TRBJ2-3, with D hard to call. CDR3 size: 12 residues. V was clipped by 5 bases and J by 4 bases, with 7 bases between them. The CDR3 spells CASSGISDTQYF. The CDR3 region has the DNA TGTGCCAGCAGTGGGATATCAGATACGCAGTATTTT.

The rearrangement uses TRBV6-5 and TRBJ1-2; 8 bases map to TRBD1. The CDR3 contains 14 residues. After removal of 8 bases from V and 3 bases from J, the junction contained 8 bases not matched to a gene. Germline V gives CDR1 MNHEY, CDR2 SVGAGI. In DNA form, the CDR3 reads TGTGCCAGCTCAGGGGGCGCGAGCCACTATGGCTACACCTTC. Translated: CASSGGASHYGYTF.

The V gene is TRBV25-1, the J gene TRBJ1-2; unclear D gene. Germline V gene lookup returns CDR1 MGHDK and CDR2 SYGVNS. V lost 3 bases, J lost 5 bases, and 13 bases lay in between. This CDR3 comprises 14 residues. CDR3 region: CASSDPTAGYGYTF. The CDR3 DNA sequence: TGTGCCAGCAGTGATCCCACTGCGGGGTATGGCTACACCTTC.

The chain is built from TRBV5-1 and TRBJ2-3; TRBD2 matches 8 bases. Trimming removed 4 bases from V and 6 bases from J; junction bases left unmatched: 7. Germline CDR1 and CDR2: SGHRS and YFSETQ. The CDR3 has 14 amino acids. CDR3 sequence (DNA): TGCGCCAGCAGCCCCGGGGCTAGCGGGGATACGCAGTATTTT. It translates to CASSPGASGDTQYF.

The table lists this clone with a count of one. The rearrangement uses TRBV13 and TRBJ1-1, with D unresolved. Looked up from germline, CDR1 is PRHDT and CDR2 is FYEKMQ (reference sequence). The CDR3 consists of 15 residues. V shed 5 bases and J shed 3 bases, with 16 bases lying between them. This chain's CDR3 is CASSPGPDFYTEAFF. The CDR3 bases are TGTGCCAGCAGCCCAGGCCCCGACTTTTACACTGAAGCTTTCTTT.

The J gene is TRBJ1-2, the V gene TRBV6-6; 8 bases are shared with TRBD1. Germline lookup yields CDR1 MNHNY and CDR2 SVGAGI (reference sequence). The junction had 9 bases not matched to a gene; V was cut back by 6 bases and J by 3 bases. This CDR3 is built from 15 residues. The CDR3 coding sequence is TGTGCCAGCAGCCAAAGGGACAGGAGTGACTATGGCTACACCTTC. The encoded protein is CASSQRDRSDYGYTF.

The rearrangement uses TRBV6-5 and TRBJ1-1; no reliable D call. V lost 5 bases and J 5 bases, leaving 15 bases between the germline ends. The CDR3 has 14 amino acids. Germline V gene data show CDR1 as MNHEY and CDR2 as SVGAGI. CDR3 in amino acids: CASSLDGWITEAFF. The CDR3, as DNA: TGTGCCAGCAGTCTGGACGGTTGGATAACTGAAGCTTTCTTT.